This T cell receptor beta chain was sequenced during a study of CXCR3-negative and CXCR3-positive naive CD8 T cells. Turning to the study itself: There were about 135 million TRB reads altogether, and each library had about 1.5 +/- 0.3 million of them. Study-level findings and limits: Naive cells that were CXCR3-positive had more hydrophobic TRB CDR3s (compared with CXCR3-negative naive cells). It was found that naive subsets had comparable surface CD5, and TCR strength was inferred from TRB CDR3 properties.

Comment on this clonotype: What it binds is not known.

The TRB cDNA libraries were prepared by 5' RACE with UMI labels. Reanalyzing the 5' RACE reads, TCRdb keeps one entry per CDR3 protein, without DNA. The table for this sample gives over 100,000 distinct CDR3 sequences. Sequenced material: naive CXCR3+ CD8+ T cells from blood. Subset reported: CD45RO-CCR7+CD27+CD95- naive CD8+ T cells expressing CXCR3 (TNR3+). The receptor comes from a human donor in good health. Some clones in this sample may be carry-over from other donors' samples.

The CDR3 is CATSREILDRPNEKLFF. This chain uses TRBV15 with TRBJ1-4; TCRdb outputs TRBD1, but without DNA this stays unchecked. CDR1 and CDR2 from the germline V gene are LNHNV and YYDKDF (reference sequence). This CDR3 has 17 amino acids. The entire variable domain, with the rest obtained from reference TRBV15 and TRBJ1-4, is as follows: DAMVIQNPRYQVTQFGKPVTLSCSQTLNHNVMYWYQQKSSQAPKLLFHYYDKDFNNEADTPDNFQSRRPNTSFCFLDIRSPGLGDTAMYLCATSREILDRPNEKLFFGSGTQLSVL.